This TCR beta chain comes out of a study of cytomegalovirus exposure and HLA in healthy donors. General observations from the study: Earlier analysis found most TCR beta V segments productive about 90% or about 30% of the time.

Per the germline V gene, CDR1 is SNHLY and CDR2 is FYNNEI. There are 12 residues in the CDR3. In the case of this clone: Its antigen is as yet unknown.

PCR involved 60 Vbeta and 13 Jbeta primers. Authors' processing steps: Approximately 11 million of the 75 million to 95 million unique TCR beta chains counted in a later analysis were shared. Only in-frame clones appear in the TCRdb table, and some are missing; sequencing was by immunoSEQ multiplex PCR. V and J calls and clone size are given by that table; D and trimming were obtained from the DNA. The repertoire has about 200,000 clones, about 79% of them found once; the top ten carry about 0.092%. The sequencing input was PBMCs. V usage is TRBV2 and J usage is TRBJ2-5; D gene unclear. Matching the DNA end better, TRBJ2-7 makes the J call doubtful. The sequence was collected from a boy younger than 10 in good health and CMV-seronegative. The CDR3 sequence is CASSPPSYEQYF. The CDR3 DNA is TGTGCCAGCAGCCCTCCCTCCTACGAGCAGTACTTC.